Below, 9 T cell receptor beta chains from the same sample are listed, as sequenced in a study of shared clonotypes between healthy human individuals. Using immunoSEQ multiplex PCR, the repertoire was profiled, and TCRdb retains in-frame clones only, with some absent. The sample holds 490,000 or so clones, approximately 80% seen once. Material for sequencing was PBMCs. The origin of the receptors is a woman in her forties in good health. Some clones in this sample may be carry-over from other donors' samples.

This rearrangement joins TRBV13 to TRBJ2-7; D might be TRBD1 (6 bases). V was trimmed by 4 bases and J by 0 bases, leaving 10 bases between them. Germline assignment: CDR1 PRHDT and CDR2 FYEKMQ (reference sequence). The CDR3 totals 14 residues. The CDR3 coding sequence is TGTGCCAGCAGCTCCAACAGGGACTCCTACGAGCAGTACTTC. Amino acids: CASSSNRDSYEQYF.

The chain uses TRBV7-9 and TRBJ2-1; unclear D gene. V was clipped by 7 bases and J by 6 bases, with 10 bases between them. Germline-derived CDR1 and CDR2 are SEHNR and FQNEAQ (reference sequence). The CDR3 has 12 residues. In DNA form, the CDR3 reads TGTGCCAGCACCCCGACGGGCAATGAGCAGTTCTTC. It specifies CASTPTGNEQFF.

CDR3 sequence (DNA): TGTGCCAGCAGTTTTAGCGGGGCCGGTCACGAGCAGTACTTC. It codes for CASSFSGAGHEQYF. V usage is TRBV11-2 and J usage is TRBJ2-7; TRBD2 aligns across 8 bases. CDR1 and CDR2 (germline): SGHAT, FQNNGV. After removal of 6 bases from V and 5 bases from J, the junction contained 9 bases not matched to a gene. The CDR3 spans 14 residues.

CDR3 DNA sequence: TGTGCCACCAGCCTCGGGGGCGCTAGCGGGAACGAGCAGTACTTC. Translation: CATSLGGASGNEQYF. V gene TRBV15 combines with J gene TRBJ2-7; 9 positions match TRBD2. J lost 5 bases, V lost 5 bases, and 10 bases had no gene match. CDR3 length: 15 amino acids. Germline CDR1 is LNHNV and CDR2 is YYDKDF (reference sequence). The full variable domain, rest sourced from reference TRBV15 and TRBJ2-7, is DAMVIQNPRYQVTQFGKPVTLSCSQTLNHNVMYWYQQKSSQAPKLLFHYYDKDFNNEADTPDNFQSRRPNTSFCFLDIRSPGLGDTAMYLCATSLGGASGNEQYFGPGTRLTVT.

CDR3: CARRPRAEKVGLSNQPQHF. Here the CDR3 DNA reads TGTGCCAGACGCCCCCGGGCCGAGAAAGTTGGGCTTAGCAATCAGCCCCAGCATTTT. V usage is TRBV19 and J usage is TRBJ1-5; D is undetermined. With 9 bases removed from V and 0 bases from J, the gap between germline ends came to 27 bases. Per the germline V gene, CDR1 is LNHDA and CDR2 is SQIVND (reference sequence). This CDR3 is built from 19 residues.

The genes are TRBV27 and TRBJ2-3, with a weak D call TRBD1 (5 bases). Germline-derived CDR1 and CDR2 are MNHEY and SMNVEV (reference sequence). The CDR3 has 15 residues. Trimming removed 4 bases from V and 3 bases from J, with 14 bases in between. For the CDR3, the DNA is TGTGCCAGCAGTTCGCCAGGGTTATTTACAGATACGCAGTATTTT. Encoded protein: CASSSPGLFTDTQYF.

CDR3 bases: TGCAGCGTTGGGAGGACAGGTGGGAACGAGCAGTACTTC. Translation: CSVGRTGGNEQYF. The gene calls are TRBV29-1 and TRBJ2-7; the match to TRBD1 covers 7 bases. Germline loops: CDR1 SQVTM, CDR2 ANQGSEA. The CDR3 extends over 13 amino acids. Unmatched junction bases numbered 8, after V lost 4 bases and J lost 5 bases.

There are a few counts of this clone. This chain links TRBV5-3 with TRBJ2-7; 9 bases map to TRBD2. TRBV5-3 is sorted into the ORF group, with uncertain function. This CDR3 has 13 residues. V dropped 6 bases and J dropped 6; count of bases not matched to a gene: 7. The CDR3 coding sequence is TGTGCCAGAAAGGGACTAGCCCTAACCGAGCAGTACTTC. Translation: CARKGLALTEQYF.

The chain joins TRBV9 to TRBJ2-3; 11 positions agree with TRBD2. In germline, CDR1 is SGDLS, CDR2 YYNGEE. The CDR3 totals 16 residues. V dropped 4 bases and J dropped 3; count of bases not matched to a gene: 7. CDR3 bases: TGTGCCAGCAGCAAAACTAGCGGGAGTATGACAGATACGCAGTATTTT. It encodes CASSKTSGSMTDTQYF.